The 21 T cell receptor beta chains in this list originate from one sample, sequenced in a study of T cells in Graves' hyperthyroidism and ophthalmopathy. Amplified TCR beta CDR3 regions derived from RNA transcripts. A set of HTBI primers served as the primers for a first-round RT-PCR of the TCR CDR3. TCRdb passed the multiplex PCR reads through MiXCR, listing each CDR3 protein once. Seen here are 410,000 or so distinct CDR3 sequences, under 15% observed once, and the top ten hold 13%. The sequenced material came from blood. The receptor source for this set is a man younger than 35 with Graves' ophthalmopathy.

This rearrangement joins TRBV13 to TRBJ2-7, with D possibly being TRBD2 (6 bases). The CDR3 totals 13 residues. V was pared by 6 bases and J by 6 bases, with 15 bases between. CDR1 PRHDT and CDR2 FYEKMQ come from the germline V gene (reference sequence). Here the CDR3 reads CASSPSGYPEQYF. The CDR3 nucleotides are TGTGCCAGCAGTCCCAGCGGGTACCCCGAGCAGTACTTC.

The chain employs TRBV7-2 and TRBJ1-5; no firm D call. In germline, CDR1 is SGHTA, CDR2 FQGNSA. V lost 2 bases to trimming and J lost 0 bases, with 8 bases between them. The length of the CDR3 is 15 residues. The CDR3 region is CASSLYPSSNQPQHF. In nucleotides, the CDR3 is TGTGCCAGCAGCTTATACCCCAGTAGCAATCAGCCCCAGCATTTT.

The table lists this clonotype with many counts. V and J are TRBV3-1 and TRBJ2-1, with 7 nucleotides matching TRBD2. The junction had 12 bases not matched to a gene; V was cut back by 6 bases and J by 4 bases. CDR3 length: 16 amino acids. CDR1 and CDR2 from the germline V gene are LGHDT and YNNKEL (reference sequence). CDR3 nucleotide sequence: TGTGCCAGCAGTAAGCGGGATACCTCGCATTACAATGAGCAGTTCTTC. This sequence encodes CASSKRDTSHYNEQFF.

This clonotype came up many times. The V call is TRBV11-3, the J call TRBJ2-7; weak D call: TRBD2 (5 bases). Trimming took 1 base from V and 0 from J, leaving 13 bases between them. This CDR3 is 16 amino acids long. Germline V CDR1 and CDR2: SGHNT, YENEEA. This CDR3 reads CASSLGERPSSYEQYF. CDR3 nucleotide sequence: TGTGCCAGCAGCTTAGGGGAGCGCCCGAGCTCCTACGAGCAGTACTTC.

DNA of the CDR3: TGCGCCAGCAGCTCCGAGACGGGGGACTTGGAGCCCCAGCATTTT. It codes for CASSSETGDLEPQHF. The chain uses TRBV5-1 and TRBJ1-5; D may be TRBD1 (5 bases). V dropped 3 bases and J dropped 8 bases, with 18 bases sitting between them. CDR1 SGHRS and CDR2 YFSETQ come from the germline V gene. This CDR3 has 15 amino acids. The entire variable domain, with the rest obtained from reference TRBV5-1 and TRBJ1-5, is as follows: KAGVTQTPRYLIKTRGQQVTLSCSPISGHRSVSWYQQTPGQGLQFLFEYFSETQRNKGNFPGRFSGRQFSNSRSEMNVSTLELGDSALYLCASSSETGDLEPQHFGDGTRLSIL.

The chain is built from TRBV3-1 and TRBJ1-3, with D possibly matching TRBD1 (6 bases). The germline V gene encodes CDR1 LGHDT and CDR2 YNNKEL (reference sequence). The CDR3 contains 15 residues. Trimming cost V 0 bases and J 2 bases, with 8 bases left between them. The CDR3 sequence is CASSQEGGPGNTIYF. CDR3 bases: TGTGCCAGCAGCCAAGAAGGGGGACCTGGAAACACCATATATTTT.

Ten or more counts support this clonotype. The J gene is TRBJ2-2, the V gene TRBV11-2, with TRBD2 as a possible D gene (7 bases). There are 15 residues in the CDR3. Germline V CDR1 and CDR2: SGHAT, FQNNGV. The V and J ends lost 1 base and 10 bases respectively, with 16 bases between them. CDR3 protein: CASSLGGGTSEELFF. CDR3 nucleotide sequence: TGTGCCAGCAGCTTAGGGGGGGGCACCTCCGAGGAGCTGTTTTTT.

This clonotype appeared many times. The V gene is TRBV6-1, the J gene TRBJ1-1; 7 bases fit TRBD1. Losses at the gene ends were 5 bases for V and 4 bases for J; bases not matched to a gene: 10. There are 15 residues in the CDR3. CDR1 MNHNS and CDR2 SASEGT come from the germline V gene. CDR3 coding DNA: TGTGCCAGCAGTTCTCATGGCGGGACAGCCACTGAAGCTTTCTTT. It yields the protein CASSSHGGTATEAFF.

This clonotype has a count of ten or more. The CDR3 protein is CASSYRRLTEAFF. CDR3 nucleotides: TGTGCCAGCAGTTATCGCCGTCTCACTGAAGCTTTCTTT. The chain carries TRBV6-1 and TRBJ1-1, with no clear D. Trimming took off 5 bases at V and 4 bases at J, with 11 bases between the two ends. Germline CDR1 reads MNHNS; CDR2 reads SASEGT. The CDR3 consists of 13 residues.

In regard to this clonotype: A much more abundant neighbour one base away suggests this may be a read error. CDR3 sequence reads: CSIKRFNTEAFF. The CDR3 DNA is TGCAGCATAAAACGGTTTAACACTGAAGCTTTCTTT. The chain has TRBV29-1 and TRBJ1-1; D gene uncertain. Between the trimmed V and J ends, which lost 8 bases and 2 bases, there was a span of 12 bases. The CDR3 is 12 amino acids. Germline lookup yields CDR1 SQVTM and CDR2 ANQGSEA.

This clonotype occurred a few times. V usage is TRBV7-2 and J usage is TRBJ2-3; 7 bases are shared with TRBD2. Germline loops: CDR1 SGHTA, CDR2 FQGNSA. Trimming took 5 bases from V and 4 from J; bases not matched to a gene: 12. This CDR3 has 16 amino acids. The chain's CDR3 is CASSPRGLVGADTQYF. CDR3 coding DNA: TGTGCCAGCAGCCCTCGAGGACTAGTAGGGGCAGATACGCAGTATTTT.

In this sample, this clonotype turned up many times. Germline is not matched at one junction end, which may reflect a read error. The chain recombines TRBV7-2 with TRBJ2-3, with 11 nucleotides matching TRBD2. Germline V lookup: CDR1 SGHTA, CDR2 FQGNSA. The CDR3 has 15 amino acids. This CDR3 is CASSIAGGPGDTQYF. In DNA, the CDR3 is TGTGCCAGCAGCATAGCGGGGGGGCCAGGAGATACGCAGTATTTT.

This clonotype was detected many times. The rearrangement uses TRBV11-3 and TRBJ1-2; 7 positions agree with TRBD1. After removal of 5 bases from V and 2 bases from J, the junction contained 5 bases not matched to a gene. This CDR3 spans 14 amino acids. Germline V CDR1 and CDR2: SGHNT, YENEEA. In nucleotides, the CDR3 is TGTGCCAGCAGCCAGGACAGGTTCAACTATGGCTACACCTTC. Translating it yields CASSQDRFNYGYTF. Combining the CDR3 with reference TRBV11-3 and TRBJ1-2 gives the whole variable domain EAGVVQSPRYKIIEKKQPVAFWCNPISGHNTLYWYLQNLGQGPELLIRYENEEAVDDSQLPKDRFSAERLKGVDSTLKIQPAELGDSAVYLCASSQDRFNYGYTFGSGTRLTVV.

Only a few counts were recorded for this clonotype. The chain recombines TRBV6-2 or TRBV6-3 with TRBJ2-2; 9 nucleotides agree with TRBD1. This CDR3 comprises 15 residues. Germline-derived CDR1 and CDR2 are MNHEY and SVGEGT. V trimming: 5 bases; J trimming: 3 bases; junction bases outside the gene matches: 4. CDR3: CASSRDREYTGELFF. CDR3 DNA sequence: TGTGCCAGCAGTCGGGACAGGGAGTACACCGGGGAGCTGTTTTTT.

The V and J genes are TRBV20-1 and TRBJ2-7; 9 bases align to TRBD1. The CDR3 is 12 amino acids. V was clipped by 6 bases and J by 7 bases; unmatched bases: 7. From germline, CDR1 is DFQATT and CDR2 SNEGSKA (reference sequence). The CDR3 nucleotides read TGCAGTGCCGGGACAGGGAGCCGGGAGCAGTACTTC. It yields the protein CSAGTGSREQYF.

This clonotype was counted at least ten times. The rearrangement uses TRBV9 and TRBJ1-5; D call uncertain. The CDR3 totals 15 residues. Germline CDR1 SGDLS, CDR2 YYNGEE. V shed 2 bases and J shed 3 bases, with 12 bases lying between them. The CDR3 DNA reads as TGTGCCAGCAGCGTTCTGACGGGTAACAATCAGCCCCAGCATTTT. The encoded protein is CASSVLTGNNQPQHF.

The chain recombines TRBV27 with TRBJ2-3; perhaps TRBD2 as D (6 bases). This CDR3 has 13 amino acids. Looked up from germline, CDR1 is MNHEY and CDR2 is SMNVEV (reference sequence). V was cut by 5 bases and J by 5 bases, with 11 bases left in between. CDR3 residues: CASSPMGGDTQYF. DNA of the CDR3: TGTGCCAGCAGTCCTATGGGGGGAGATACGCAGTATTTT.

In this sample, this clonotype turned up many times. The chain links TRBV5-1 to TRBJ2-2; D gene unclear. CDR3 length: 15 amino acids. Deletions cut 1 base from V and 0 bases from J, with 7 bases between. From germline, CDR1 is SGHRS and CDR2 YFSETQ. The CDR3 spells CASSLPGTNTGELFF. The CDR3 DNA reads TGCGCCAGCAGCTTGCCCGGTACGAACACCGGGGAGCTGTTTTTT.

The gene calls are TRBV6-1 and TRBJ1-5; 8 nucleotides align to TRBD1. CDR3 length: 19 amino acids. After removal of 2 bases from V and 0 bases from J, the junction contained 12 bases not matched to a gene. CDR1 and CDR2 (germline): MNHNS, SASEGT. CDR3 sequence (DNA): TGTGCCAGCAGTGAAACTCTCTACAGGGGGGATTATAGCAATCAGCCCCAGCATTTT. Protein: CASSETLYRGDYSNQPQHF.

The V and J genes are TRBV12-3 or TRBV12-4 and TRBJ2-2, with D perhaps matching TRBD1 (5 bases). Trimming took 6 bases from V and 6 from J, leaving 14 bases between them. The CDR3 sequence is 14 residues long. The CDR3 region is CASRSRGYSGELFF. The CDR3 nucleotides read TGTGCCAGCAGGTCAAGGGGTTACTCCGGGGAGCTGTTTTTT.

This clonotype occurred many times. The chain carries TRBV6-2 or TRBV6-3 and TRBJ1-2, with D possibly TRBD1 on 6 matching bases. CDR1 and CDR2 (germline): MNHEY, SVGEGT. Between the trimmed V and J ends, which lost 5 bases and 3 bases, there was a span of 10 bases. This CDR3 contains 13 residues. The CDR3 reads CASSHSGDYGYTF. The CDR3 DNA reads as TGTGCCAGCAGTCATTCAGGGGACTATGGCTACACCTTC.